These 17 T cell receptor beta chains share one sample of origin, sequenced in a study of identical twins. From the 5' RACE reads, TCRdb called clonotypes with MiXCR, one entry per CDR3 protein. This table has about 340,000 distinct CDR3 sequences, 9% to 15% appearing once. The data also belong to a second study, concerning yellow fever vaccine responses in identical twins.

Input material: CD8+ T cells sorted from blood. The receptors shown here come from a woman under 30 in good health.

This chain joins TRBV6-5 and TRBJ2-3; 9 positions agree with TRBD2. Looked up from germline, CDR1 is MNHEY and CDR2 is SVGAGI. V lost 0 bases, J lost 1 base, and 5 bases stayed unmatched. The CDR3 is 17 residues long. The CDR3 coding sequence is TGTGCCAGCAGTTACTCTTTGCGGGGGGGCGGCACAGATACGCAGTATTTT. Translation: CASSYSLRGGGTDTQYF.

CDR3 sequence (DNA): TGTGCCACCAGCAGAGGGCAGGGTATCGGAAGGACTGAAGCTTTCTTT. Amino acid sequence: CATSRGQGIGRTEAFF. This chain connects TRBV15 to TRBJ1-1; the D gene is possibly TRBD1 (5 bases). The CDR3 contains 16 residues. The germline gives CDR1 LNHNV, CDR2 YYDKDF (reference sequence). Trimming cost V 1 base and J 5 bases, with 17 bases left between them.

The chain combines TRBV24-1 with TRBJ2-5; D unresolved. CDR3 length equals 13 residues. In germline, CDR1 is KGHDR, CDR2 SFDVKD. Trimming took 5 bases from V and 3 from J, leaving 9 bases between them. DNA of the CDR3: TGTGCCACCAGTGGTCCGGGTAAAGAGACCCAGTACTTC. This encodes CATSGPGKETQYF.

This clonotype was seen at least ten times. The CDR3 reads CASSLAQGETYEQYF. The CDR3 DNA reads TGTGCCAGCAGCTTAGCACAGGGGGAGACCTACGAGCAGTACTTC. The chain is built from TRBV7-9 and TRBJ2-7; 8 bases fit TRBD1. Germline V gene lookup returns CDR1 SEHNR and CDR2 FQNEAQ (reference sequence). The V and J ends lost 0 bases and 2 bases, in that order; junction bases with no gene match: 3. The CDR3 runs to 15 residues.

There are a few counts of this clonotype. The chain employs TRBV4-1 and TRBJ2-7; 8 nucleotides align to TRBD2. The V segment lost 2 bases and the J segment 0 bases; nucleotides outside the gene matches: 6. Germline lookup yields CDR1 MGHRA and CDR2 YSYEKL. This CDR3 has 16 amino acids. CDR3 DNA: TGCGCCAGCAGCCAAATAGCGGGGATGAGCTCCTACGAGCAGTACTTC. It specifies CASSQIAGMSSYEQYF.

The chain is built from TRBV2 and TRBJ1-1, with TRBD1 matching 7 bases. Germline CDR1 reads SNHLY; CDR2 reads FYNNEI. This CDR3 has 14 amino acids. V lost 3 bases to trimming and J lost 3 bases; unmatched junction nucleotides: 4. The CDR3: CASSDVGTDTEAFF. The DNA for the CDR3 is TGTGCCAGCAGTGATGTCGGGACAGACACTGAAGCTTTCTTT.

This clonotype was seen repeatedly, ten times or more. CDR3 in amino acids: CAISGSNTEAFF. The CDR3 DNA reads as TGTGCCATCAGTGGGTCGAACACTGAAGCTTTCTTT. The J gene is TRBJ1-1, the V gene TRBV10-3; D unclear. CDR1 ENHRY and CDR2 SYGVKD come from the germline V gene. This CDR3 is 12 amino acids long. Trimming took off 4 bases at V and 1 base at J, with 4 bases between the two ends.

This clonotype was seen a few times. This rearrangement joins TRBV4-1 to TRBJ2-7; D is possibly TRBD2 (5 bases). V was clipped by 1 base and J by 4 bases, with 11 bases between them. The CDR3 has 14 residues. Germline V gene data show CDR1 as MGHRA and CDR2 as YSYEKL. The CDR3 DNA follows: TGCGCCAGCAGCCAAGGAGCTAGCCGATACGAGCAGTACTTC. It specifies CASSQGASRYEQYF.

J is TRBJ1-6 and V is TRBV6-2 or TRBV6-3; a weak D match, TRBD1 (6 bases). The CDR3 is 16 amino acids. Germline V CDR1 and CDR2: MNHEY, SVGEGT. V lost 0 bases, J lost 3 bases, and 9 bases lay in between. This CDR3 is CASSYSNRDYNSPLHF. The DNA for the CDR3 is TGTGCCAGCAGTTACTCGAACAGGGACTATAATTCACCCCTCCACTTT.

This sequence joins TRBV4-1 and TRBJ1-3; D unresolved. This CDR3 has 18 residues. With 7 bases removed from V and 2 bases from J, the gap between germline ends came to 24 bases. Germline-derived CDR1 and CDR2 are MGHRA and YSYEKL. CDR3 bases: TGCGCCAGCACAATGTGGACGGACCTAAGCCCGGCTGGAAACACCATATATTTT. Translated: CASTMWTDLSPAGNTIYF.

The rearrangement links TRBV28 to TRBJ2-7; either TRBD1 or TRBD2 may supply D (7 bases each). Per germline, CDR1 MDHEN and CDR2 SYDVKM. The CDR3 totals 15 residues. Trimming cost V 3 bases and J 3 bases, with 15 bases left between them. The CDR3 protein is CASSFSPGGGYEQYF. As DNA, the CDR3 is TGTGCCAGCAGTTTCAGCCCAGGGGGGGGCTACGAGCAGTACTTC.

This clonotype turned up a few times. This chain links TRBV7-8 with TRBJ2-3; 9 bases match TRBD2. V lost 1 base to trimming and J lost 6 bases; unmatched junction nucleotides: 8. The length of the CDR3 is 16 residues. Looked up from germline, CDR1 is SGHVS and CDR2 is FQNEAQ. The CDR3 region has the DNA TGTGCCAGCAGCTTAGAAGCTAGCGGGGAGGGGGATACGCAGTATTTT. Translated: CASSLEASGEGDTQYF. Full variable domain (rest looked up from reference TRBV7-8 and TRBJ2-3): GAGVSQSPRYKVAKRGQDVALRCDPISGHVSLFWYQQALGQGPEFLTYFQNEAQLDKSGLPSDRFFAERPEGSVSTLKIQRTQQEDSAVYLCASSLEASGEGDTQYFGPGTRLTVL.

This chain links TRBV6-1 with TRBJ1-5; 7 nucleotides agree with TRBD1. CDR1 is MNHNS, CDR2 SASEGT, per germline. The CDR3 length is 15 residues. J was trimmed by 3 bases and V by 4 bases; bases with no gene match: 6. In DNA, the CDR3 is TGTGCCAGCAGTGCACCGGGACAGATCAATCAGCCCCAGCATTTT. Its translation is CASSAPGQINQPQHF.

There are a few counts of this clonotype. The chain is built from TRBV5-1 and TRBJ2-7; TRBD1 might be the D (6 bases). The CDR3 contains 15 residues. The germline V gene has CDR1 SGHRS and CDR2 YFSETQ. Trimming removed 5 bases from V and 6 bases from J, with 21 bases in between. In DNA form, the CDR3 reads TGCGCCAGCAGTCTCAGGGGTGAGGCTATGGGCGAGCAGTACTTC. Its translation is CASSLRGEAMGEQYF.

The gene calls are TRBV11-2 and TRBJ2-7, with D possibly matching TRBD2 (5 bases). CDR1 and CDR2 from the germline V gene are SGHAT and FQNNGV. V lost 5 bases, J lost 7 bases, and 12 bases lay in between. The CDR3 contains 12 residues. CDR3 in amino acids: CASSLGPGEQYV. The CDR3 DNA reads TGTGCCAGCAGCCTCGGTCCGGGAGAGCAGTACGTC.

This clonotype is a singleton in its sample. The V gene is TRBV9, the J gene TRBJ1-1; D is ambiguous. Trimming removed 0 bases from V and 0 bases from J, with 15 bases in between. Germline loops: CDR1 SGDLS, CDR2 YYNGEE. This CDR3 has 17 residues. DNA of the CDR3: TGTGCCAGCAGCGTAGCTACAACTGGCGGGCTGAACACTGAAGCTTTCTTT. Its protein is CASSVATTGGLNTEAFF.

The V and J genes are TRBV20-1 and TRBJ1-4; possibly TRBD1 for D (5 bases). Germline CDR1 DFQATT, CDR2 SNEGSKA (reference sequence). V was shortened by 6 bases and J by 6 bases, with 14 bases between the two germline ends. The CDR3 has 13 amino acids. Here the CDR3 DNA reads TGCAGTGCGATACAGGTTTCTTATGAAAAACTGTTTTTT. The encoded protein is CSAIQVSYEKLFF.